This TCR beta chain appears in the sequencing data of a study of T cell changes during pregnancy in multiple sclerosis. Produced via immunoSEQ multiplex PCR; TCRdb's table is partial and in-frame only. The repertoire consists of 90,000 or so clones, with under 95% occurring once and the leading ten covering around 2%. CDR1 is MNHEY, CDR2 SVGAGI, per germline. The CDR3 has 12 residues. The germline V and J ends were trimmed by 10 bases and 2 bases, with 12 bases remaining between them. The sequencing here drew on peripheral blood, taken in the first trimester of pregnancy. This sequence joins TRBV6-5 and TRBJ2-7, with D tentatively TRBD1 (6 bases). The clonotype comes from a female donor in good health, enrolled as a control in a pregnancy study. The CDR3 spells CATEGDTYEQYF. CDR3 coding DNA: TGTGCCACCGAAGGGGACACCTACGAGCAGTACTTC.